The T cell receptor beta chain described here comes from a study of T-cell memory formation after mild COVID-19. Study outcomes and limitations: Second-wave clones with a day 37 peak had unconfirmed SARS-CoV-2 specificity. Chiefly within CM and EM were the contracting CD4+ clones; CD8+ ones were within EMRA. Pre-infection memory already had some responding clones, implying cross-reactive memory joined.

On this clonotype: What it binds is unknown.

V lost 8 bases to trimming and J lost 6 bases, with 24 bases between them. CDR3 length: 16 residues. Germline V gene sequence: CDR1 SNHLY, CDR2 FYNNEI. Sample barcodes and UMIs were carried by the TCR alpha and TCR beta cDNA libraries that 5'RACE generated with constant-segment primers. TCRdb re-analysed the 5' RACE reads in MiXCR, keeping a single row per CDR3 protein. Of fewer than 450,000 distinct CDR3 sequences in the sample, less than 25% were seen once. The sequencing input was PBMCs or a T cell subset sorted from them (not recorded which). This rearrangement joins TRBV2 to TRBJ2-3; the D is unclear. This TCR derives from an adult woman who had mild COVID-19 (a few samples of this study predate the infection). Cell type and time point are not known. DNA for the CDR3: TGTGCCAGCCACCCCGGACCGGCGTCGAGGTGGGATACGCAGTATTTT. It encodes CASHPGPASRWDTQYF. The complete variable domain, with remaining parts taken from reference TRBV2 and TRBJ2-3, reads EPEVTQTPSHQVTQMGQEVILRCVPISNHLYFYWYRQILGQKVEFLVSFYNNEISEKSEIFDDQFSVERPDGSNFTLKIRSTKLEDSAMYFCASHPGPASRWDTQYFGPGTRLTVL.